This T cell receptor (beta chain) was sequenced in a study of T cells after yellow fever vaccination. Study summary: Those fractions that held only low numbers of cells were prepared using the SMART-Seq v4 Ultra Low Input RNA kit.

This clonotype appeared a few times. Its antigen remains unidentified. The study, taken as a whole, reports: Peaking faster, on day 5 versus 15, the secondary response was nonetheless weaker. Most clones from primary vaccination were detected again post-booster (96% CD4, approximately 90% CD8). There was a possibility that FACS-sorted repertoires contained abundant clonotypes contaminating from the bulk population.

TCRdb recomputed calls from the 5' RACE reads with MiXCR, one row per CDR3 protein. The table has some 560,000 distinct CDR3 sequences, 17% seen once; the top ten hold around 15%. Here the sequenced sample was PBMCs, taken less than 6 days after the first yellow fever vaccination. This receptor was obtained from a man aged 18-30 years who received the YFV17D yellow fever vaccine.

CDR3: CASSLGGQDEKLFF. For the CDR3, the DNA is TGCGCCAGCAGCTTAGGGGGACAGGATGAAAAACTGTTTTTT. V is TRBV5-1 and J is TRBJ1-4; 8 nucleotides match TRBD1. The trim removed 2 bases at V and 6 bases at J, leaving 3 bases unmatched. This CDR3 contains 14 residues. Germline V gene sequence: CDR1 SGHRS, CDR2 YFSETQ.